This T cell receptor beta chain was observed in a study of T-cell reconstitution after alpha-beta-depleted transplantation in children. Study-wide findings and caveats: T-cell numbers and diversity, one year after transplant, stemmed largely from T cells that were newly produced.

The TCRbeta library incorporated unique molecular identifiers. TCRdb independently ran MiXCR on the PCR reads; one entry per CDR3 protein. This sample has roughly 220,000 distinct CDR3 sequences, with approximately 8.4% found just once. Trimming stripped 5 bases from V and 4 bases from J, with 12 bases between. The CDR3 contains 14 residues. This clonotype was recorded at least ten times. The antigen remains undetermined. The sample was PBMCs, mostly from graft donor cells, taken 360 days after TCRalphabeta/CD19-depleted stem cell transplant. The V and J genes are TRBV12-3 or TRBV12-4 and TRBJ2-1; TRBD2 is a possible D gene (6 bases). The sequence was obtained from a male patient between 2 and 15 years old who had a stem cell transplant for acute myeloid leukemia, so the T cells may come from the graft donor. CDR3 DNA sequence: TGTGCCAGCAGTCCGACGGGAGTTTACAATGAGCAGTTCTTC. Translated: CASSPTGVYNEQFF.